Listed below are T cell receptor beta chains from one sample, sequenced in a study of T cells in Graves' hyperthyroidism and ophthalmopathy. TCRdb re-called the multiplex PCR reads with MiXCR, one entry per CDR3 protein. The sample lists hundreds of thousands of distinct CDR3 sequences, roughly a quarter occurring once. The sequenced sample was blood. The receptors originated from a woman younger than 45 with Graves' ophthalmopathy. Both conserved end residues are part of each CDR3. Fields, in order: V gene, J gene, D gene, clone size, CDR3 protein, CDR3 DNA. D genes are given only for firm matches. The size entry is marked missing in some rows and otherwise reads once, few, many or a size class.

TRBV3-1	TRBJ2-7	.	.	CASSQGVGRGYEQYF	TGTGCCAGCAGCCAAGGTGTTGGCAGGGGCTACGAGCAGTACTTC
TRBV2	TRBJ1-1	.	.	CAGGGEAFF	TGTGCCGGGGGTGGTGAAGCTTTCTTT
TRBV5-1	TRBJ1-3	TRBD1	many	CASSSTGGDGNTIYF	TGCGCCAGCAGCTCGACAGGGGGGGATGGAAACACCATATATTTT
TRBV13	TRBJ2-7	TRBD1	many	CASSFLPGTEAEQYF	TGTGCCAGCAGCTTTCTCCCTGGGACAGAAGCCGAGCAGTACTTC
TRBV5-5	TRBJ2-7	.	many	CASSGRVRSYEQYF	TGTGCCAGCAGCGGCCGGGTTCGCTCCTACGAGCAGTACTTC
TRBV25-1	TRBJ1-2	.	.	CASRGGGLDGYIF	TGTGCCAGCAGGGGAGGGGGGCTTGACGGCTACATCTTC
TRBV10-3	TRBJ2-7	TRBD2	many	CAIRTRLAGRYEQYF	TGTGCCATCAGGACCCGACTAGCGGGGAGGTACGAGCAGTACTTC
TRBV7-8	TRBJ2-5	.	many	CASSLPPVIGETQYF	TGTGCCAGCAGCTTGCCGCCGGTTATTGGGGAGACCCAGTACTTC
TRBV28	TRBJ1-2	.	many	CASSLDSGGSYYGYTF	TGTGCCAGCAGCCTAGACTCGGGGGGAAGCTACTATGGCTACACCTTC
TRBV4-1	TRBJ1-2	.	.	CASSQEGGRNYGYTF	TGCGCCAGCAGCCAAGAGGGAGGGAGGAACTATGGCTACACCTTC
TRBV7-9	TRBJ1-2	.	many	CASSPRGGSYGYTF	TGTGCCAGCAGCCCCCGGGGTGGGAGCTATGGCTACACCTTC
TRBV5-1	TRBJ1-2	TRBD1	.	CASSPRQGWNYGYTF	TGCGCCAGCAGCCCGCGACAGGGTTGGAACTATGGCTACACCTTC
TRBV28	TRBJ2-7	TRBD1	many	CASSLPTGTGVYEQYF	TGTGCCAGCAGTTTGCCGACCGGGACAGGGGTCTACGAGCAGTACTTC
TRBV29-1	TRBJ1-2	.	many	CSVGSDNYGYTF	TGCAGCGTTGGATCAGATAACTATGGCTACACCTTC
TRBV7-2	TRBJ2-5	TRBD1	.	CASSATTGKETQYF	TGTGCCAGCAGCGCCACGACAGGGAAGGAGACCCAGTACTTC
TRBV19	TRBJ1-1	.	many	CASSMIRGGTEAFF	TGTGCCAGTAGTATGATCAGGGGCGGAACTGAAGCTTTCTTT
TRBV4-3	TRBJ1-6	.	.	CASSQGTSDYNSPLHF	TGCGCCAGCAGCCAGGGTACGTCGGACTATAATTCACCCCTCCACTTT
TRBV6-2/TRBV6-3	TRBJ1-1	TRBD1	many	CASSYSAGGNTEAFF	TGTGCCAGCAGTTACTCGGCAGGGGGGAACACTGAAGCTTTCTTT
TRBV13	TRBJ1-1	.	many	CASSRTLLQGPPHEAFF	TGTGCCAGCAGCCGTACCCTCCTACAGGGACCCCCGCACGAAGCTTTCTTT
TRBV11-3	TRBJ1-5	TRBD1	.	CARPGTGQPQHF	TGTGCCAGACCAGGGACAGGCCAGCCCCAGCATTTT
TRBV6-5	TRBJ2-7	.	many	CASSYRRGEQYF	TGTGCCAGCAGTTACAGGAGGGGCGAGCAGTACTTC
TRBV4-3	TRBJ1-2	TRBD1	many	CASSQLDRVDYGYTF	TGCGCCAGCAGCCAATTGGACAGGGTGGACTATGGCTACACCTTC
TRBV24-1	TRBJ2-5	.	few	CATSDPDDRPQETQYF	TGTGCCACCAGTGATCCCGATGATAGGCCCCAAGAGACCCAGTACTTC
TRBV28	TRBJ2-7	.	.	CASIPTSGVYEQYF	TGTGCCAGCATACCCACTTCCGGGGTCTACGAGCAGTACTTC
TRBV19	TRBJ1-1	.	many	CASSMRFDPRNTEAFF	TGTGCCAGTAGTATGAGATTCGATCCTAGGAACACTGAAGCTTTCTTT
TRBV12-3/TRBV12-4	TRBJ1-2	.	.	CASSLGVAGYTF	TGTGCCAGCAGTTTAGGGGTGGCTGGCTACACCTTC
TRBV5-1	TRBJ2-5	.	many	CATRPGGVGETQYF	TGCGCCACCCGACCCGGCGGGGTAGGAGAGACCCAGTACTTC
TRBV6-5	TRBJ1-3	.	few	CASSYRGQKSSGNTIYF	TGTGCCAGCAGTTACCGTGGACAGAAGAGCTCTGGAAACACCATATATTTT
TRBV28	TRBJ1-5	.	.	CASSLLWGGGNQPQHF	TGTGCCAGCAGTTTATTATGGGGGGGAGGCAATCAGCCCCAGCATTTT
TRBV12-3/TRBV12-4	TRBJ2-7	.	.	CASRTNPPYEQYF	TGTGCCAGCAGGACAAATCCCCCCTACGAGCAGTACTTC
TRBV12-3/TRBV12-4	TRBJ2-7	TRBD1	.	CASGRDRGSPEQYF	TGTGCCAGCGGGCGGGACAGGGGTTCCCCCGAGCAGTACTTC
TRBV9	TRBJ1-5	.	.	CASSVDITGRKSVNQPQHF	TGTGCCAGCAGCGTGGATATTACAGGGAGGAAAAGTGTCAATCAGCCCCAGCATTTT
TRBV20-1	TRBJ1-2	.	many	CSARTDGLGYTF	TGCAGTGCTAGAACCGATGGTCTAGGCTACACCTTC
TRBV2	TRBJ1-1	.	.	CASSERWNTEAFF	TGTGCCAGCAGTGAACGTTGGAACACTGAAGCTTTCTTT
TRBV20-1	TRBJ1-5	.	many	CSAIGRAALNQPQHF	TGCAGTGCAATAGGTAGGGCAGCCCTCAATCAGCCCCAGCATTTT
TRBV5-1	TRBJ1-1	.	few	CASSLGLGQTRNTEAFF	TGCGCCAGCAGCTTGGGCCTGGGGCAGACTCGGAACACTGAAGCTTTCTTT
TRBV5-1	TRBJ1-1	.	.	CASSPSKVGPEAFF	TGCGCCAGCAGCCCCTCAAAGGTGGGTCCTGAAGCTTTCTTT
TRBV3-1	TRBJ2-5	.	.	CASSQDQIPSETQYF	TGTGCCAGCAGCCAAGATCAGATCCCCTCGGAGACCCAGTACTTC
TRBV28	TRBJ1-5	.	once	CASSSQGTSNQPQHF	TGTGCCAGCAGTTCCCAGGGAACTAGCAATCAGCCCCAGCATTTT
TRBV20-1	TRBJ2-7	.	.	CSARDYQGVYEQYF	TGCAGTGCTAGAGATTATCAGGGTGTCTACGAGCAGTACTTC
TRBV13	TRBJ2-2	.	.	CASSPSWAGRSLVGKLFF	TGTGCCAGCAGCCCGTCGTGGGCGGGACGCTCCCTCGTAGGGAAGCTGTTTTTT
TRBV29-1	TRBJ1-3	.	.	CSVEDQAGPGNTIYF	TGCAGCGTTGAAGATCAGGCAGGGCCTGGAAACACCATATATTTT
TRBV24-1	TRBJ2-5	TRBD2	many	CATSDFTSGGETQYF	TGTGCCACCAGTGATTTTACTAGCGGGGGAGAGACCCAGTACTTC
TRBV29-1	TRBJ1-1	TRBD1	many	CSATKGQSNTEAFF	TGCAGCGCAACCAAGGGACAGTCGAACACTGAAGCTTTCTTT